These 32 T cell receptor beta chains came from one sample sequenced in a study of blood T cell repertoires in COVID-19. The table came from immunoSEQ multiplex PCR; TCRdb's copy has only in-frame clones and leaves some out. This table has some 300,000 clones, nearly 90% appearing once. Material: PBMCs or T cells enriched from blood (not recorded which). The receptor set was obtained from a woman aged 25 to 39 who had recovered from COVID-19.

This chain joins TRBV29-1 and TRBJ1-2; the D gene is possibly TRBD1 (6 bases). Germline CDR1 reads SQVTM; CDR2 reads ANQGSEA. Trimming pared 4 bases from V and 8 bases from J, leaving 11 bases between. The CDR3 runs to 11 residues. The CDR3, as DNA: TGCAGCGTTGGAACAGGGTGGGGCTACACCTTC. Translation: CSVGTGWGYTF.

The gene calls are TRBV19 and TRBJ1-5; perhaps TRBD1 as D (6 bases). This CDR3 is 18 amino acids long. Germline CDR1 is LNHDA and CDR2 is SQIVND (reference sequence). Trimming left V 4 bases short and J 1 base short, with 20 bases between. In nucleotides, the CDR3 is TGTGCCAGTAGTAAAACATTAGGGGGGGGCCGGAGCAATCAGCCCCAGCATTTT. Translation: CASSKTLGGGRSNQPQHF.

CDR3 region: CATSDVGQGTDTQYF. The CDR3 nucleotides are TGTGCCACCAGTGATGTAGGACAGGGCACAGATACGCAGTATTTT. The chain couples TRBV24-1 to TRBJ2-3; 7 bases align to TRBD1. Germline CDR1 KGHDR, CDR2 SFDVKD. This CDR3 has 15 amino acids. Trimming cost V 3 bases and J 1 base; bases outside gene matches: 3.

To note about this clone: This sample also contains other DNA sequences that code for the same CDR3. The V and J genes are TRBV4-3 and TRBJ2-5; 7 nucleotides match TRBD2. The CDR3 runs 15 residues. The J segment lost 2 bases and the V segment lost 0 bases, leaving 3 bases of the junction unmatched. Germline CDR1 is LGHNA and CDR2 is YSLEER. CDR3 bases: TGCGCCAGCAGCCAAGATTTGGGGGGGCAAGAGACCCAGTACTTC. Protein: CASSQDLGGQETQYF.

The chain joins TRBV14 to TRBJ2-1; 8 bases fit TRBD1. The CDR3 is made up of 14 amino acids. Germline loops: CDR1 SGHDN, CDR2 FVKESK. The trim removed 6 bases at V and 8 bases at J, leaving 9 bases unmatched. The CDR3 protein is CASRRQGIYDEQFF. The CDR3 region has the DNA TGTGCCAGCAGGCGACAGGGGATATACGATGAGCAGTTCTTC.

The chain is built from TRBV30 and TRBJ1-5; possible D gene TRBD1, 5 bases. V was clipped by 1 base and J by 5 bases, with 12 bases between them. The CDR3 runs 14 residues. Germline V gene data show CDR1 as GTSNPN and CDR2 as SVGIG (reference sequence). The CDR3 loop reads CAWSGQIEDQPQHF. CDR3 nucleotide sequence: TGTGCCTGGAGTGGACAGATCGAAGATCAGCCCCAGCATTTT.

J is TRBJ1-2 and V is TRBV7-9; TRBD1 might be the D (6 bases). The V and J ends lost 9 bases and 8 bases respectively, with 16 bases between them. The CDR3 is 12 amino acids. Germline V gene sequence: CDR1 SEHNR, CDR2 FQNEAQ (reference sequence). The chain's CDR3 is CASNRDVRGYTF. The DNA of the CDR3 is TGTGCCAGTAACAGGGACGTTCGAGGCTACACCTTC.

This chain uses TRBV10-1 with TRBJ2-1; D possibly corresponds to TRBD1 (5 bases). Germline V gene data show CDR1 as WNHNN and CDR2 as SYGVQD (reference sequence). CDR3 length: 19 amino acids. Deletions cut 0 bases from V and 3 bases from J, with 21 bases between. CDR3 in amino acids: CASSESGQEWSLGYNEQFF. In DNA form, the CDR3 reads TGCGCCAGCAGTGAGTCGGGGCAGGAGTGGTCTCTCGGCTACAATGAGCAGTTCTTC.

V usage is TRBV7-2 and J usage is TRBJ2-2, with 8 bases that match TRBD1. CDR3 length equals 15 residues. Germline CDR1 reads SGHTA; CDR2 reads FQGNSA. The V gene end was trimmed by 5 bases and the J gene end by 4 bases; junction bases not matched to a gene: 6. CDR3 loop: CASSTRTGPTGELFF. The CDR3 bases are TGTGCCAGCAGCACCCGGACAGGGCCCACCGGGGAGCTGTTTTTT.

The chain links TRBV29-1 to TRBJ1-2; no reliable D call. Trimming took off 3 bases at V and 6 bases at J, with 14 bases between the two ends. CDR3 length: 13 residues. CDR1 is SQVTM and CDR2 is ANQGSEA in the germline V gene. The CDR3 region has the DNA TGCAGCGTTGACCCAGGATCTGGCGATGGCTACACCTTC. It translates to CSVDPGSGDGYTF.

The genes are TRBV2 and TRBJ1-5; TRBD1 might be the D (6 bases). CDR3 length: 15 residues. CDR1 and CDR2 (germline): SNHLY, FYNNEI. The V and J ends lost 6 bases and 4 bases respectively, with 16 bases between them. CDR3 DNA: TGTGCCAGCAGACCGAGGGGGTGGGGGAATCAGCCCCAGCATTTT. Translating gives CASRPRGWGNQPQHF.

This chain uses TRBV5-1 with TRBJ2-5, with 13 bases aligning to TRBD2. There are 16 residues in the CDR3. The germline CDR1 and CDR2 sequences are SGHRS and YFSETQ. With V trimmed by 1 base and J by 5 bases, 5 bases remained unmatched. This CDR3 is CASSLLGLAGSETQYF. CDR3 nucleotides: TGCGCCAGCAGCTTGCTGGGACTAGCGGGAAGCGAGACCCAGTACTTC.

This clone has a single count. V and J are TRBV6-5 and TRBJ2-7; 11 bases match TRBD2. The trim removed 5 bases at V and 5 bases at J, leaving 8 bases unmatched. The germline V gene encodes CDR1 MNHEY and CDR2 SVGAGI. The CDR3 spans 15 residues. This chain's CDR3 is CASSMTSGAANEQYF. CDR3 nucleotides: TGTGCCAGCAGTATGACTAGCGGGGCGGCTAACGAGCAGTACTTC.

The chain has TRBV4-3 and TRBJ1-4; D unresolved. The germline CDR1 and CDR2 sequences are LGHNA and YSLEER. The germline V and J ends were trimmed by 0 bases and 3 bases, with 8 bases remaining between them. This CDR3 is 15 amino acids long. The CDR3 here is CASSQDAGSNEKLFF. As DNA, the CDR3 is TGCGCCAGCAGCCAAGACGCGGGATCTAATGAAAAACTGTTTTTT.

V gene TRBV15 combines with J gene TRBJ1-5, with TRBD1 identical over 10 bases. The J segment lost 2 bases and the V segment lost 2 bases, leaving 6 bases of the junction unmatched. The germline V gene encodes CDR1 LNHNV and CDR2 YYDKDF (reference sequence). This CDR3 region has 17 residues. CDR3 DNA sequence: TGTGCCACCAGCAGATGGGGACAGGGGAAAGGCAATCAGCCCCAGCATTTT. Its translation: CATSRWGQGKGNQPQHF.

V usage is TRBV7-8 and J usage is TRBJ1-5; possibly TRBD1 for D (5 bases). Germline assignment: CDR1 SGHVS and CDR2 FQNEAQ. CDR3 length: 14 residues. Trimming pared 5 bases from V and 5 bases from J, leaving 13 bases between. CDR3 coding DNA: TGTGCCAGCAGCCCCGGGGGGAGCGATCAGCCCCAGCATTTT. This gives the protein CASSPGGSDQPQHF.

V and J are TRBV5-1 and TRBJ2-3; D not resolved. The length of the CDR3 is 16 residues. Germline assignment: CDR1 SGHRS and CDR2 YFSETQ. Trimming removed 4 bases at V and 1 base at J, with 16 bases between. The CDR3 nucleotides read TGCGCCAGCAGCCAGGCCGGTTGGCCACGCACAGATACGCAGTATTTT. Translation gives CASSQAGWPRTDTQYF.

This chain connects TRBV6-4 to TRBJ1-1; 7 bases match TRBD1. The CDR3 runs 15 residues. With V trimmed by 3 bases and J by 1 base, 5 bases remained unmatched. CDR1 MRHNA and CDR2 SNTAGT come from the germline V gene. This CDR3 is CASSETWTGNTEAFF. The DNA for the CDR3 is TGTGCCAGCAGTGAAACCTGGACAGGGAACACTGAAGCTTTCTTT.

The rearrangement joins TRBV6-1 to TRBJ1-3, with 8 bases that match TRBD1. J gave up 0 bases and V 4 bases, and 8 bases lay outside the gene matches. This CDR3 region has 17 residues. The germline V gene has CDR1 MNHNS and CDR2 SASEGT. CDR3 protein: CASSGGQGRGSGNTIYF. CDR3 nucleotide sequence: TGTGCCAGCAGTGGAGGACAGGGTCGGGGCTCTGGAAACACCATATATTTT.

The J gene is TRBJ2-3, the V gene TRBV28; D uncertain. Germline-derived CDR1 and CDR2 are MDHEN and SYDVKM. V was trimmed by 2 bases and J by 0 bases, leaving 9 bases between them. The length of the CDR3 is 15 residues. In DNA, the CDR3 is TGTGCCAGCAGTTTAAGTAAAACTAGCACAGATACGCAGTATTTT. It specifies CASSLSKTSTDTQYF.

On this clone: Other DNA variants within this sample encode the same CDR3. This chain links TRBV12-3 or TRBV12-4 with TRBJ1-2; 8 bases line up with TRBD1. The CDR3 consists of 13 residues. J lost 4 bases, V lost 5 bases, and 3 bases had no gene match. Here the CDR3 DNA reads TGTGCCAGCAGTCCAGGACAGGGCTATGGCTACACCTTC. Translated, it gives CASSPGQGYGYTF.

The CDR3 sequence: CASSQRADSYEQYF. CDR3 coding DNA: TGTGCCAGCAGCCAGAGAGCGGATTCCTACGAGCAGTACTTC. The chain has TRBV11-2 and TRBJ2-7; possible D gene TRBD2, 5 bases. Germline lookup yields CDR1 SGHAT and CDR2 FQNNGV. V was clipped by 5 bases and J by 1 base, with 12 bases between them. The CDR3 totals 14 residues. The whole variable domain, remainder taken from reference TRBV11-2 and TRBJ2-7, is EAGVAQSPRYKIIEKRQSVAFWCNPISGHATLYWYQQILGQGPKLLIQFQNNGVVDDSQLPKDRFSAERLKGVDSTLKIQPAKLEDSAVYLCASSQRADSYEQYFGPGTRLTVT.

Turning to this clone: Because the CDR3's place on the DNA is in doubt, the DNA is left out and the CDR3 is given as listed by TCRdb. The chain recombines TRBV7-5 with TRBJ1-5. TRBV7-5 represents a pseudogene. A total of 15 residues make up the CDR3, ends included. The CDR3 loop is CARSLEPYGCQPQHF.

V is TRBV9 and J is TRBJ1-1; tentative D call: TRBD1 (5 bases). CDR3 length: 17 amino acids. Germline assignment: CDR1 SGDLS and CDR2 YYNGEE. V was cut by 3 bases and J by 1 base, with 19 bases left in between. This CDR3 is CASSGAPGGNGNTEAFF. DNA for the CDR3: TGTGCCAGCAGCGGAGCTCCCGGGGGAAACGGGAACACTGAAGCTTTCTTT. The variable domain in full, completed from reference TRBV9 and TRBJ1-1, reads DSGVTQTPKHLITATGQRVTLRCSPRSGDLSVYWYQQSLDQGLQFLIQYYNGEERAKGNILERFSAQQFPDLHSELNLSSLELGDSALYFCASSGAPGGNGNTEAFFGQGTRLTVV.

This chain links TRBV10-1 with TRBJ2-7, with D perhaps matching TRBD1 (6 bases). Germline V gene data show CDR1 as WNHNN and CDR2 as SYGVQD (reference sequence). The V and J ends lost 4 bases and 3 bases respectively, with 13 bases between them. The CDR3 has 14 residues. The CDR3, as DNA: TGCGCCAGCAGTGGTAAGGGACACCTCTACGAGCAGTACTTC. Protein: CASSGKGHLYEQYF.

The CDR3 nucleotides are TGTGCCAGCAGGATCGGACTAGCGGATTACAATGAGCAGTTCTTC. It is translated as CASRIGLADYNEQFF. The genes are TRBV11-2 and TRBJ2-1; 10 positions agree with TRBD2. This CDR3 spans 15 amino acids. Germline trimming cut 6 bases from V and 4 bases from J; bases unmatched to any gene: 6. Germline V CDR1 and CDR2: SGHAT, FQNNGV.

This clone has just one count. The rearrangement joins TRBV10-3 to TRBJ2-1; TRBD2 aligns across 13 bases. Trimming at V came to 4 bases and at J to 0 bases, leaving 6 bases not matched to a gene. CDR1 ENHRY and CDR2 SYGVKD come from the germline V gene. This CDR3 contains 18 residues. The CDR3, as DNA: TGTGCCATCAGTGGGGGGACTAGCGGGACGGGCTCCTACAATGAGCAGTTCTTC. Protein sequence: CAISGGTSGTGSYNEQFF.

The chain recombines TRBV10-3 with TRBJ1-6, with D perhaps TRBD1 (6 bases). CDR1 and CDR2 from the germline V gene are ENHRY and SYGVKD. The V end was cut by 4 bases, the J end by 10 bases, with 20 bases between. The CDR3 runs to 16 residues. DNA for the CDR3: TGTGCCATCAGTGGGGCAGGGGTCTCTACTGACTCACCCCTCCACTTT. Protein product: CAISGAGVSTDSPLHF.

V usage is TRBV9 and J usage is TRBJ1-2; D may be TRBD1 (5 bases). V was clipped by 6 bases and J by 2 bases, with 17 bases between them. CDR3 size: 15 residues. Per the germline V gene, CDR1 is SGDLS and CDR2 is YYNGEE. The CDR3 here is CASTKGGHPNYGYTF. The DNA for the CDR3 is TGTGCCAGCACCAAGGGTGGACATCCGAACTATGGCTACACCTTC.

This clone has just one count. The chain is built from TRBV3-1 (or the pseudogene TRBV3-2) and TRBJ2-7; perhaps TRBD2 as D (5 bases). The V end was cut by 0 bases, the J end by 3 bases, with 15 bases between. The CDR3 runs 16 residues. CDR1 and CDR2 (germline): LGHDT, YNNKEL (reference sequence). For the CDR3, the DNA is TGTGCCAGCAGCCAAGATAGGGTAGCGCCCAACTACGAGCAGTACTTC. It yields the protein CASSQDRVAPNYEQYF.

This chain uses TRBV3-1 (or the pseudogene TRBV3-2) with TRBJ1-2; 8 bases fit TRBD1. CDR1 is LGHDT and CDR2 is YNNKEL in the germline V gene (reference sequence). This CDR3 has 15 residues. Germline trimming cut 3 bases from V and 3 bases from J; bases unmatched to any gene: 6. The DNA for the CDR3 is TGTGCCAGCAGCCATACGGACAGGGAAGACTATGGCTACACCTTC. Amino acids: CASSHTDREDYGYTF.

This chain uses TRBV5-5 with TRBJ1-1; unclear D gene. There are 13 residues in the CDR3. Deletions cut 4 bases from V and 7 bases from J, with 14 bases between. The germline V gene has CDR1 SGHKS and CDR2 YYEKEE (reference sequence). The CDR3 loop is CASSLHGPDEAFF. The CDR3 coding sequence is TGTGCCAGCAGCCTCCATGGGCCCGATGAAGCTTTCTTT.